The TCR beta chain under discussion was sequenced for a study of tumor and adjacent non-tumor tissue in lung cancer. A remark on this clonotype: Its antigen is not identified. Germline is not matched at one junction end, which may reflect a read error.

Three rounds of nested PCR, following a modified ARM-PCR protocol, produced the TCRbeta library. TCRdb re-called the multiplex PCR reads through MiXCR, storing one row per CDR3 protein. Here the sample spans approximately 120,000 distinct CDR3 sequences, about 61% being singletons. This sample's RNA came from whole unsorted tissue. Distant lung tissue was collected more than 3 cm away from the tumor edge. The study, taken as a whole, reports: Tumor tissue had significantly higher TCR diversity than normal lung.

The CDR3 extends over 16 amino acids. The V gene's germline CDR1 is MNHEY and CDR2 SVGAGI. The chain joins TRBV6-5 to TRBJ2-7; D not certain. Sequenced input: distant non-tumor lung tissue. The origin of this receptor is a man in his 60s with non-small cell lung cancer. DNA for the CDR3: TGTGCCGGCAGTTACTCTTTCGGAGTTAGCTCCAACGAGCAGTACTTC. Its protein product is CAGSYSFGVSSNEQYF.